This T cell receptor (beta chain) was found in a study of blood T cell repertoires in COVID-19. Across the whole study: PBMCs, B-cell-depleted T cells, or T cells were the source of the cDNA or gDNA that made up the material.

Trimming removed 7 bases at V and 2 bases at J, with 15 bases between. This CDR3 spans 14 amino acids. Germline V gene sequence: CDR1 SGDLS, CDR2 YYNGEE. In the study's own analysis: Reference gene primers were amplified, and this amplification served to estimate nucleated cell counts. Assay: immunoSEQ multiplex PCR; the TCRdb copy retains only in-frame clones and omits some. V, J and clone size were drawn from that table, and D and trimming were deduced from the DNA. The repertoire holds 200,000 to 250,000 clones, with 80% as singletons. This clonotype was sampled from a human donor in a cohort sampled during active COVID-19. The chain employs TRBV9 and TRBJ1-1; tentatively, D is TRBD1 (6 bases). Sample: peripheral blood. The CDR3 region is CASRLRTANTEAFF. CDR3 sequence (DNA): TGTGCCAGCCGGTTAAGGACAGCCAACACTGAAGCTTTCTTT.